This T cell receptor beta chain was retrieved from a study of circulating CD8 cells and anti-PD-1 response in melanoma (TCRdb year 2020). About the investigation overall: Nivolumab was given to patients intravenously at 3 mg/kg every 2 weeks. The melanoma cohort included approximately 13 patients, of whom seven received anti-PD-1 as first-line therapy and six had previously received targeted therapy or immunotherapy. Patients with complete or partial responses were classified as responders, and patients with stable or progressive disease (RECIST v1.1) were classified as non-responders. The TCR repertoire analysis covered approximately eleven melanoma patients: 7 non-responders and 4 responders. PD-1 on on-treatment samples was detected using a biotinylated anti-human IgG4 antibody.

Sequencing was performed on a NextSeq 500. TCR libraries were prepared from about 14 ng of total RNA with the QIAseq Immune Repertoire RNA Library Kit, Human TCR Panel. The TCR libraries were sequenced on an Illumina NextSeq using a Mid Output V2 kit and asymmetric 261x41 paired-end reads. Each TCR library was diluted to roughly 4.3 nM, pooled, denatured and loaded at around 0.9 pM. The authors processed their data as follows. TCR FASTQ files were processed in the QIAGEN GeneGlobe Data Analysis Center, with downstream analysis in R 3.5.2. To get clonality, Shannon entropy was normalized by the log of the number of unique productive sequences and the result was subtracted from one. TRA or TRB clonotypes differing in abundance between baseline and M1 were identified within each subset by Fisher exact tests at 5% FDR. Clonotypes with differential abundance were classified as emerging, expanding, contracting or non-expanding/contracting. Morisita's overlap index was used to measure repertoire overlap between patients. The public reads were quality trimmed at Q25 with fastp and then assembled into clones with MiXCR by TCRdb, keeping productive beta chains. Identical CDR3 proteins give one entry, which carries the most common genes and DNA. The V and J calls and clone size are TCRdb's, not the authors'. In all, the sample holds approximately 500 distinct CDR3 sequences, and roughly 9.4% of those were seen once. The ten largest clones take up approximately 39% of the sample.

Based on its abundance in the sample, this clonotype is medium-sized (0.01 to 0.1%). This receptor's antigen is unknown. No clone much larger than this one lies a single base away; base qualities are absent. Using a BD FACSAria II cell sorter, four subsets defined by PD-1 and/or TIGIT were sorted from live CD3+CD8+TCRalphabeta+ cells. To characterize relevance to anti-PD-1 therapy response, circulating CD8 T cells were sorted into four subsets based on PD-1 and TIGIT expression. From each sorted CD8 T-cell subset, both TCR alpha and TCR beta chains were sequenced. Peripheral blood was collected at three points: before the first anti-PD-1 injection, after two injections and after four injections. PBMCs were isolated immediately by Ficoll gradient centrifugation. Until use, PBMCs were stored frozen in liquid nitrogen in RPMI containing around 20% FCS and roughly 9.2% DMSO. After thawing, PBMCs were stained with a viability dye and with antibodies against CD3, CD8alpha, TCRalphabeta, PD-1 and TIGIT. The RNeasy Kit was used to extract total RNA, and all samples had a RIN greater than 7.

The investigation overall reported the following: Only baseline and M1 samples from a small cohort with few responders were used in the published TCR repertoire comparisons. The DNEG repertoire was the most diverse; PD-1 and DPOS showed similar, higher clonality, and TIGIT repertoires were the least diverse. Repertoires were mostly private between subsets, with fewer than 7.5% of TRB clonotypes shared at M1, and the greatest sharing occurred between DPOS and TIGIT. Because tumor material could not be accessed, tumor reactivity was instead assessed with peptide assays on expanded sorted subsets. Because of limited material, replicates were generally not included when the experiments were performed. The cohort mixed treatment-naive and previously treated patients, which the authors noted could influence results.

Including cysteine and phenylalanine, the CDR3 has 16 amino acids. The read is trimmed to its CDR3 DNA, 48 bases read in frame from base 1. Germline trimming amounts to 5 bases on V and 3 bases on J, with 11 as the count of junction bases outside the gene matches. Taken from the germline V gene (reference sequence), the CDR1 and CDR2 loops are LNHDA and SQIVND. Here the chain combines TRBV19 and TRBJ1-1, with 8 central nucleotides matching TRBD1. This specimen was CD8+ T cells from PBMCs, taken at baseline or after one month of anti-PD-1 therapy (not recorded which). The sequence derives from a human donor with melanoma. CDR3 region: CASSSPTGEMYTEAFF. The nucleotides are TGTGCCAGTAGTTCCCCGACAGGGGAGATGTACACTGAAGCTTTCTTT. With all but the CDR3 taken from the reference TRBV19 and TRBJ1-1 genes, the full variable domain is: DGGITQSPKYLFRKEGQNVTLSCEQNLNHDAMYWYRQDPGQGLRLIYYSQIVNDFQKGDIAEGYSVSREKKESFPLTVTSAQKNPTAFYLCASSSPTGEMYTEAFFGQGTRLTVV.